Detailed here is one T cell receptor (beta chain). The antigen is undetermined. Source study methods: Junction-only sequences without quality scores were provided by ImmunoSEQ, so filtering was different. Sequencing used immunoSEQ multiplex PCR; TCRdb keeps in-frame clones, though not all of them. V and J calls plus clone size are reproduced from that table; the DNA served to infer D and trimming. Among 1 million to 1.3 million clones, around 82% were seen once, and the ten largest hold around 0.61%. From germline, CDR1 is MDHEN and CDR2 SYDVKM. This CDR3 contains 15 residues. V was shortened by 2 bases and J by 4 bases, with 14 bases between the two germline ends. The sample is drawn from a study of shared clonotypes between healthy human individuals. Overall study findings and caveats: Larger richness was generally estimated for naive than memory subsets. The four-donor shared clonotypes exceeded non-shared clonotypes in generation probability, with non-shared ones scoring lower. It was only blood that was sampled, and tissue repertoires likely differ.

The sequence came from a man aged 18 to 29 in good health. Some clones in this sample may be carry-over from other donors' samples. The chain couples TRBV28 to TRBJ1-2, with D unresolved. Material: memory CD4+ T cells from PBMCs. Subset noted: CD45RA-negative fraction. CDR3 sequence: CASSLGSGNVYGYTF. DNA for the CDR3: TGTGCCAGCAGTTTAGGGTCTGGGAACGTCTATGGCTACACCTTC.